This passage covers 16 T cell receptor beta chains from one sample sequenced in a study of regulatory T cells in long-lasting Graves disease. The authors built TCR beta libraries using iRepertoire HTBI primers and Arm-PCR of CDR3 regions. TCRdb re-derived calls from the multiplex PCR reads in MiXCR, one entry per CDR3 protein. The sample consists of approximately 540,000 distinct CDR3 sequences, around 12% of them appearing once. Time point given: newly diagnosed GD, antithyroid drugs for less than 3 months. Generation of the TCR library employed RNA extracted from PBMCs. These records were also assigned to another study, of T cells in Graves' hyperthyroidism and ophthalmopathy.

The sample consisted of peripheral blood mononuclear cells (PBMCs), taken at new diagnosis, from a patient treated with antithyroid drugs. The receptors derive from a woman in her twenties or thirties with Graves disease.

There are a few counts of this clonotype. The chain couples TRBV19 to TRBJ2-7, with D unresolved. CDR1 is LNHDA and CDR2 is SQIVND in the germline V gene (reference sequence). The CDR3 consists of 12 residues. V was clipped by 2 bases and J by 5 bases, with 7 bases between them. The CDR3 loop reads CASSISPNEQYF. CDR3 DNA: TGTGCCAGTAGTATATCCCCTAACGAGCAGTACTTC. The full variable domain, in which reference TRBV19 and TRBJ2-7 provide the parts outside the CDR3, is DGGITQSPKYLFRKEGQNVTLSCEQNLNHDAMYWYRQDPGQGLRLIYYSQIVNDFQKGDIAEGYSVSREKKESFPLTVTSAQKNPTAFYLCASSISPNEQYFGPGTRLTVT.

There are many counts of this clonotype. V is TRBV29-1 and J is TRBJ1-1, with 10 bases fitting TRBD1. V lost 5 bases and J lost 5; bases outside the gene matches: 11. CDR1 and CDR2 from the germline V gene are SQVTM and ANQGSEA. The CDR3 consists of 15 residues. The CDR3 DNA reads TGCAGCGTTCTGGACAGGGGGTATGTTGGAACTGAAGCTTTCTTT. Residues: CSVLDRGYVGTEAFF.

This clonotype came up a few times. This rearrangement joins TRBV6-1 to TRBJ2-1; D not resolved. Trimming took off 6 bases at V and 8 bases at J, with 14 bases between the two ends. The CDR3 sequence is 13 residues long. CDR1 is MNHNS and CDR2 is SASEGT in the germline V gene. CDR3 DNA: TGTGCCAGCAGCCCCCTTGAAGCAGATGAGCAGTTCTTC. The encoded protein is CASSPLEADEQFF.

There are many counts of this clonotype. This sequence joins TRBV6-1 and TRBJ1-4; 8 nucleotides agree with TRBD1. CDR3 length: 17 amino acids. Germline V gene sequence: CDR1 MNHNS, CDR2 SASEGT. Unmatched junction bases numbered 9, after V lost 6 bases and J lost 0 bases. CDR3 protein: CASSQTGVGATNEKLFF. CDR3 coding DNA: TGTGCCAGCAGCCAGACAGGGGTCGGGGCAACTAATGAAAAACTGTTTTTT.

As to this clonotype: Possible read error: a much larger clone is one base away. The chain employs TRBV5-6 and TRBJ2-2, with D uncertain. The CDR3 covers 14 residues. The V and J ends lost 1 base and 0 bases respectively, with 4 bases between them. Germline V gene sequence: CDR1 SGHDT, CDR2 YYEEEE. The CDR3 sequence is CASSLHSNTGELFF. CDR3 bases: TGTGCCAGCAGCTTGCACTCGAACACCGGGGAGCTGTTTTTT.

This clonotype has ten or more counts. The chain is built from TRBV27 and TRBJ2-7; TRBD1 aligns across 10 bases. This CDR3 comprises 15 residues. Germline V lookup: CDR1 MNHEY, CDR2 SMNVEV (reference sequence). After removal of 6 bases from V and 7 bases from J, the junction contained 12 bases not matched to a gene. The chain's CDR3 is CASRSTGGSLGEQYF. CDR3 nucleotide sequence: TGTGCCAGCAGGTCGACAGGGGGCTCCTTGGGTGAGCAGTACTTC.

This clonotype has just a few counts. The chain carries TRBV10-3 and TRBJ2-7; 11 bases map to TRBD1. J lost 0 bases, V lost 10 bases, and 2 bases had no gene match. CDR3 length: 13 residues. Germline V CDR1 and CDR2: ENHRY, SYGVKD. In DNA, the CDR3 is TGTGCCACTGGGACAGGGGGCTCCTACGAGCAGTACTTC. It specifies CATGTGGSYEQYF.

As concerns this clonotype: A read error may be the cause here, since a much bigger clone is one base away. The rearrangement joins TRBV20-1 to TRBJ2-3; 7 positions agree with TRBD1. Germline V CDR1 and CDR2: DFQATT, SNEGSKA (reference sequence). This CDR3 region has 12 residues. This CDR3 is CSAKRGTDTQFF. In DNA form, the CDR3 reads TGCAGTGCTAAACGAGGGACAGATACGCAGTTTTTT.

The chain recombines TRBV6-2 or TRBV6-3 with TRBJ1-2, with 7 bases identical to TRBD1. The CDR3 covers 14 residues. The junction had 6 bases not matched to a gene; V was cut back by 4 bases and J by 4 bases. Per germline, CDR1 MNHEY and CDR2 SVGEGT. This CDR3 is CASSSTGFGYGYTF. The CDR3 DNA reads as TGTGCCAGCAGTTCGACAGGGTTCGGCTATGGCTACACCTTC.

This clonotype was found many times. The V and J genes are TRBV27 and TRBJ2-7; 9 bases line up with TRBD2. Germline V lookup: CDR1 MNHEY, CDR2 SMNVEV (reference sequence). This CDR3 has 16 residues. V gave up 4 bases and J gave up 6 bases; unmatched junction bases: 13. This chain's CDR3 is CASSSKNQRLAVEQYF. Here the CDR3 DNA reads TGTGCCAGCAGTTCCAAGAACCAAAGACTAGCGGTCGAGCAGTACTTC.

This clonotype was detected ten times or more. The chain combines TRBV6-1 with TRBJ1-1; the D is unclear. The CDR3 runs 14 residues. Germline loops: CDR1 MNHNS, CDR2 SASEGT. Between the trimmed V and J ends, which lost 10 bases and 0 bases, there was a span of 15 bases. Here the CDR3 reads CATREGLMNTEAFF. CDR3 DNA: TGTGCCACCCGCGAAGGGCTCATGAACACTGAAGCTTTCTTT.

In its sample, this clonotype was seen many times. This rearrangement joins TRBV10-3 to TRBJ2-7; the D gene is possibly TRBD2 (6 bases). Trimming shortened V by 10 bases and J by 2 bases, and 18 bases separated the two germline ends. The CDR3 extends over 14 amino acids. Per germline, CDR1 ENHRY and CDR2 SYGVKD. The CDR3 bases are TGTGCCACCCGGGCCGGGGGTCTCCCCTACGAGCAGTACTTC. This gives the protein CATRAGGLPYEQYF.

The chain carries TRBV6-1 and TRBJ1-5; possible D gene TRBD1, 6 bases. Trimming took off 6 bases at V and 4 bases at J, with 13 bases between the two ends. Germline V gene sequence: CDR1 MNHNS, CDR2 SASEGT. The CDR3 sequence is 14 residues long. CDR3 nucleotides: TGTGCCAGCAGCCCAGGGGAATGGAATCAGCCCCAGCATTTT. Protein: CASSPGEWNQPQHF.

This clonotype was recorded at least ten times. The CDR3 coding sequence is TGTGCCAGCAGTGATTGGACAGGGCCCTACAATGAGCAGTTCTTC. It codes for CASSDWTGPYNEQFF. V is TRBV2 and J is TRBJ2-1; 8 bases are a match to TRBD1. Germline-derived CDR1 and CDR2 are SNHLY and FYNNEI. V trimming: 3 bases; J trimming: 2 bases; junction bases outside the gene matches: 3. The CDR3 loop spans 15 amino acids. The whole variable domain, filled in from reference TRBV2 and TRBJ2-1, reads EPEVTQTPSHQVTQMGQEVILRCVPISNHLYFYWYRQILGQKVEFLVSFYNNEISEKSEIFDDQFSVERPDGSNFTLKIRSTKLEDSAMYFCASSDWTGPYNEQFFGPGTRLTVL.

This clonotype came up many times. This chain connects TRBV11-2 to TRBJ2-7; the D gene is possibly TRBD1 (6 bases). V lost 5 bases to trimming and J lost 1 base, with 9 bases between them. The germline V gene has CDR1 SGHAT and CDR2 FQNNGV. The CDR3 has 13 residues. The CDR3 bases are TGTGCCAGCAGCCGGGACATTTCCTACGAGCAGTACTTC. It translates to CASSRDISYEQYF.

On this clonotype: This may be a read error: a much more frequent sequence differs by one nucleotide. V and J are TRBV11-2 and TRBJ2-7; 7 nucleotides align to TRBD2. This CDR3 comprises 16 residues. Germline V gene data show CDR1 as SGHAT and CDR2 as FQNNGV. CDR3 sequence reads: CASSLAEAGAPGEQCF. The CDR3 DNA is TGCGCCAGCAGCTTGGCCGAGGCGGGAGCCCCGGGCGAGCAGTGCTTC.